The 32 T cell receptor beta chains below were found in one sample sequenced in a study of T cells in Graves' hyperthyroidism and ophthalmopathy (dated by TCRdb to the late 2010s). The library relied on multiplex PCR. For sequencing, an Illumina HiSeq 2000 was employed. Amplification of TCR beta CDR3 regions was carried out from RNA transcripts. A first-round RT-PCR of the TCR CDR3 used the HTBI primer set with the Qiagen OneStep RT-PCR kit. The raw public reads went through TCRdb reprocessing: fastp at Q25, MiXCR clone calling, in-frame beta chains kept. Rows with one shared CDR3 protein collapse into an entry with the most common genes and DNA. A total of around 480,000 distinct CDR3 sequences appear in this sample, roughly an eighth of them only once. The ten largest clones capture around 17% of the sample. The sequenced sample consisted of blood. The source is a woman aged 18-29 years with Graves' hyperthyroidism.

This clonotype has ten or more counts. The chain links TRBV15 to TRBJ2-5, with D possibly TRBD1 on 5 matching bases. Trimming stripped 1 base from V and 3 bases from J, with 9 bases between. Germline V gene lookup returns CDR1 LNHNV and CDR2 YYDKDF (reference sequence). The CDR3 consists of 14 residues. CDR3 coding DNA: TGTGCCACCAGCAGAGCGGGCAGGGAAGAGACCCAGTACTTC. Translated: CATSRAGREETQYF.

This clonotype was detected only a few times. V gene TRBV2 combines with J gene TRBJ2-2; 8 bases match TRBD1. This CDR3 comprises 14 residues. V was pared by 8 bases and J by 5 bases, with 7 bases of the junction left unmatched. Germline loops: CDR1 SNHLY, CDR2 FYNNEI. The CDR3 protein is CASLQGGRTGELFF. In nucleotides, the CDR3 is TGTGCCAGCCTACAGGGGGGAAGGACCGGGGAGCTGTTTTTT. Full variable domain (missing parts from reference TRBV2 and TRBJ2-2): EPEVTQTPSHQVTQMGQEVILRCVPISNHLYFYWYRQILGQKVEFLVSFYNNEISEKSEIFDDQFSVERPDGSNFTLKIRSTKLEDSAMYFCASLQGGRTGELFFGEGSRLTVL.

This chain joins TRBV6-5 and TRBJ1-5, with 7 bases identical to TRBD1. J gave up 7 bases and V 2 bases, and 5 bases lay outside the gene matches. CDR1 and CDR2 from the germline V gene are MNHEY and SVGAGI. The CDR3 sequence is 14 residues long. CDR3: CASSYDDRVQPQHF. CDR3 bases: TGTGCCAGCAGTTACGACGACAGGGTCCAGCCCCAGCATTTT.

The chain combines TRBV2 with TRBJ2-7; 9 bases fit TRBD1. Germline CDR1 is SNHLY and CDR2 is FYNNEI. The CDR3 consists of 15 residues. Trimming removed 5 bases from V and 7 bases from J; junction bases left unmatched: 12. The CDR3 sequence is CASSQRQGDLGEQYV. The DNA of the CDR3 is TGTGCCAGCAGTCAAAGACAGGGGGATTTGGGGGAGCAGTACGTC.

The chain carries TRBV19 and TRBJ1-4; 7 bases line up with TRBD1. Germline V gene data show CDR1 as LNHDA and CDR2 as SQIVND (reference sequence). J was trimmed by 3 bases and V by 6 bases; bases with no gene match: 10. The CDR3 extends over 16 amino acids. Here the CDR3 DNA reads TGTGCCAGTAGACACGACAGGGTACGAGCTAATGAAAAACTGTTTTTT. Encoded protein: CASRHDRVRANEKLFF.

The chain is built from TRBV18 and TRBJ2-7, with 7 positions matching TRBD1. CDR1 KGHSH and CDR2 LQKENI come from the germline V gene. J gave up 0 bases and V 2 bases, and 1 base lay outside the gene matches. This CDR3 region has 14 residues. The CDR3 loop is CASSPGTDSYEQYF. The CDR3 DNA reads TGTGCCAGCTCACCAGGGACAGACTCCTACGAGCAGTACTTC.

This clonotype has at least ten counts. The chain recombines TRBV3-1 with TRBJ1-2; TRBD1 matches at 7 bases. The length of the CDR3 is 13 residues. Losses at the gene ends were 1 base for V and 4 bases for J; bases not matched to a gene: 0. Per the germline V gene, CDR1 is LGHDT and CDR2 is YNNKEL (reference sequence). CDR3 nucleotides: TGTGCCAGCAGCCAAGGGGACAGCTATGGCTACACCTTC. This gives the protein CASSQGDSYGYTF.

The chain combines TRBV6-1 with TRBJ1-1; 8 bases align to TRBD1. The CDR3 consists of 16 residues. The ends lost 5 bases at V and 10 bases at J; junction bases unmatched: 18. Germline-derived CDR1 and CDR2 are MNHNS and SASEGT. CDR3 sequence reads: CASSQGQGASRFGAFF. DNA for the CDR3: TGTGCCAGCAGTCAAGGGCAGGGGGCGAGTCGGTTTGGAGCTTTCTTT.

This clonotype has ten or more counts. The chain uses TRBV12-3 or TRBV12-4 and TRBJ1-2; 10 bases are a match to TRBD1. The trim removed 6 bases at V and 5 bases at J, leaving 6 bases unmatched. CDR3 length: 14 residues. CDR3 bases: TGTGCCAGCAGGACAGGGGGCTGGAATTATGGCTACACCTTC. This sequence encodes CASRTGGWNYGYTF.

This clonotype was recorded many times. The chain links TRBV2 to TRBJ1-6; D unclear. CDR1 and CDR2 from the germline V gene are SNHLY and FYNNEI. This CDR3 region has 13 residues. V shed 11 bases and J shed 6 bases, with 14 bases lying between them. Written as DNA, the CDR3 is TGTGCCGGACTACGGGGAGGTAATTCACCCCTCCACTTT. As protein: CAGLRGGNSPLHF.

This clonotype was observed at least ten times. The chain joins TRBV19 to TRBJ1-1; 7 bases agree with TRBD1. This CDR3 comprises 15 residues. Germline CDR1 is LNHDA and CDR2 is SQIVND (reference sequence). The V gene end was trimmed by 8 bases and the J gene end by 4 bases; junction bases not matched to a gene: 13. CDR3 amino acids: CASLATGEGITEAFF. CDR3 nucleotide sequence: TGTGCCAGTCTCGCTACAGGGGAGGGGATCACTGAAGCTTTCTTT.

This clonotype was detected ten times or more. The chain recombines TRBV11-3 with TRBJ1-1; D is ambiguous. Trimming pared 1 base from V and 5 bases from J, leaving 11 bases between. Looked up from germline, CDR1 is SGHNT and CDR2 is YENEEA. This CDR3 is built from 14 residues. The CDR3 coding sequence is TGTGCCAGCAGCTTAGGGGAAATACAAACTGAAGCTTTCTTT. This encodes CASSLGEIQTEAFF.

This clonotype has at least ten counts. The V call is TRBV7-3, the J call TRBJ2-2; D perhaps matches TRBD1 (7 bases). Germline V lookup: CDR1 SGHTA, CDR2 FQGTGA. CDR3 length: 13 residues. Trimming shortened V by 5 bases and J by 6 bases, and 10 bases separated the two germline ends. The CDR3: CASSQGGSGELFF. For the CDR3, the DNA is TGTGCCAGCAGCCAGGGGGGTTCCGGGGAGCTGTTTTTT.

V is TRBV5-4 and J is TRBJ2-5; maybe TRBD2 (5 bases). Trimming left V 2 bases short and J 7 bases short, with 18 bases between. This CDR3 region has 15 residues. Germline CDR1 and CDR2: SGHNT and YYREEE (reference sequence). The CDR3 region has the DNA TGTGCCAGCAGCTTCGCGATAAGAGCGGAGGCGACCCAGTACTTC. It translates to CASSFAIRAEATQYF.

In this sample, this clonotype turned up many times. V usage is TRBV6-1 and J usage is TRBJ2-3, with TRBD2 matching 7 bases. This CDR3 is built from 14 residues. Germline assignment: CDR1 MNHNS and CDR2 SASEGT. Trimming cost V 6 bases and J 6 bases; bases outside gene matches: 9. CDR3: CASSLLAFDDTQYF. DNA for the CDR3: TGTGCCAGCAGCTTACTAGCGTTCGACGATACGCAGTATTTT.

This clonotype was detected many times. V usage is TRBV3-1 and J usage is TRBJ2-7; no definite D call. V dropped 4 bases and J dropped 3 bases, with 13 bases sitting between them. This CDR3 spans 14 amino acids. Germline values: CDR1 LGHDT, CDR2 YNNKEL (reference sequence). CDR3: CASSPQHTDYEQYF. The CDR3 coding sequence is TGTGCCAGCAGCCCACAACACACGGACTACGAGCAGTACTTC.

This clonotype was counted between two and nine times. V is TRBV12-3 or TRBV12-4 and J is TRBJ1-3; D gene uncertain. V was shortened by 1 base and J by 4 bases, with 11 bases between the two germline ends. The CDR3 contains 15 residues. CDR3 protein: CASSLDDTGGNTIYF. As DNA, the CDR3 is TGTGCCAGCAGTTTAGATGACACGGGAGGAAACACCATATATTTT.

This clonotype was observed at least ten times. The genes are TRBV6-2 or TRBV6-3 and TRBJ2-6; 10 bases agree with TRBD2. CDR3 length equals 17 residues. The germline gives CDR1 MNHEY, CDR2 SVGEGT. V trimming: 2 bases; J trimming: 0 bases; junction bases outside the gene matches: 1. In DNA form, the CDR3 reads TGTGCCAGCAGTTACACTAGCGGGGACTCTGGGGCCAACGTCCTGACTTTC. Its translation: CASSYTSGDSGANVLTF.

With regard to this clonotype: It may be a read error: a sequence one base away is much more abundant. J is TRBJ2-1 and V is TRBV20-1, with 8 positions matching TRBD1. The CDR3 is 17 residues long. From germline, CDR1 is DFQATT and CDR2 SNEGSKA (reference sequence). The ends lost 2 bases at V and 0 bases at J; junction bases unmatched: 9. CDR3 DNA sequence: TGCAGTGCTAGACGCTGGGACAGGCAGAGCTCCTACAATGAGCAGTTCTTC. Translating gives CSARRWDRQSSYNEQFF.

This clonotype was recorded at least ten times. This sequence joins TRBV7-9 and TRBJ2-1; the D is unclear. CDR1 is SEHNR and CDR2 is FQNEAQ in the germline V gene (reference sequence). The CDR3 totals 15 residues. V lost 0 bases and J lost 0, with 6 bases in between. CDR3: CASSLAASSYNEQFF. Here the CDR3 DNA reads TGTGCCAGCAGCTTAGCCGCAAGCTCCTACAATGAGCAGTTCTTC.

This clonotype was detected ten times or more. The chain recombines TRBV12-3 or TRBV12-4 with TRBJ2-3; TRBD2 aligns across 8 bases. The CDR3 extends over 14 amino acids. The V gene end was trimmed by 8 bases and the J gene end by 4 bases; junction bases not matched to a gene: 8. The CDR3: CASSAGVNPDTQYF. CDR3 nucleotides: TGTGCCAGCTCAGCGGGAGTCAACCCAGATACGCAGTATTTT.

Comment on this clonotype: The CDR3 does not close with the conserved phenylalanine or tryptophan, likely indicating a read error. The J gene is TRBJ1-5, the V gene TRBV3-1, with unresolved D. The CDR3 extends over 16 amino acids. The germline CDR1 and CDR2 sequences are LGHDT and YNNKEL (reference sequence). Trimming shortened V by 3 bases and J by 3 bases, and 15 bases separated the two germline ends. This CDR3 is CASSQGSYGDNQPQHL. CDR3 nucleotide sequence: TGTGCCAGCAGCCAGGGGAGTTATGGGGACAATCAGCCCCAGCATTTG.

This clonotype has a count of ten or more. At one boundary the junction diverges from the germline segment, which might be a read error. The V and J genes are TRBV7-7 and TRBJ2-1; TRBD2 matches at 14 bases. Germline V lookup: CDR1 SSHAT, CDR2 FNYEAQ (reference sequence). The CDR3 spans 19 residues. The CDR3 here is CASSLEVSTSGRVYNEQFF. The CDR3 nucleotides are TGTGCTAGCAGCTTAGAGGTATCGACTAGCGGGAGGGTCTACAATGAGCAGTTCTTC. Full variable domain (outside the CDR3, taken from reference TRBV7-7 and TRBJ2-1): GAGVSQSPRYKVTKRGQDVTLRCDPISSHATLYWYQQALGQGPEFLTYFNYEAQPDKSGLPSDRFSAERPEGSISTLTIQRTEQRDSAMYRCASSLEVSTSGRVYNEQFFGPGTRLTVL.

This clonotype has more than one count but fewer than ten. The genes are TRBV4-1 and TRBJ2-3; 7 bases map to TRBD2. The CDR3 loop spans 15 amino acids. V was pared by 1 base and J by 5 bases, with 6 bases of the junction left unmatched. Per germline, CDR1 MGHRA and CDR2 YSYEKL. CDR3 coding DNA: TGCGCCAGCAGCCAAGGGTCCGGCGGGAGAGATACGCAGTATTTT. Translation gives CASSQGSGGRDTQYF.

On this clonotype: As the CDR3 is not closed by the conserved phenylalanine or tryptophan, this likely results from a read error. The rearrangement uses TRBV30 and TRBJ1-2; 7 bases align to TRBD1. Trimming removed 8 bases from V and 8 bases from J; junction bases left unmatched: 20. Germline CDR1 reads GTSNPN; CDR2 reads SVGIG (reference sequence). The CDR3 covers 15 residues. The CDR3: CASSTATGRTRGYTL. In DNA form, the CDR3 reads TGTGCCAGTAGTACCGCGACAGGGCGGACCCGGGGCTACACCCTC.

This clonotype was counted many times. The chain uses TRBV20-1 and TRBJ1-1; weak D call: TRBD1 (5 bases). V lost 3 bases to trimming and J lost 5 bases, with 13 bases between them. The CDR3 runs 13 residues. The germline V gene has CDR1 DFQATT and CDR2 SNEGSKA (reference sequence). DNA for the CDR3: TGCAGTGCTAGGGGGGGGTATGGTACTGAAGCTTTCTTT. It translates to CSARGGYGTEAFF.

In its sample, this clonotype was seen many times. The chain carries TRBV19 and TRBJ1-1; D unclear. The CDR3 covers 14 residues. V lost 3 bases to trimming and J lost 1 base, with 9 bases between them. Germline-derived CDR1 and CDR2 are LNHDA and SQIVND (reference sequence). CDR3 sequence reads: CASSIGWQNTEAFF. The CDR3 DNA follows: TGTGCCAGTAGTATTGGATGGCAGAACACTGAAGCTTTCTTT.

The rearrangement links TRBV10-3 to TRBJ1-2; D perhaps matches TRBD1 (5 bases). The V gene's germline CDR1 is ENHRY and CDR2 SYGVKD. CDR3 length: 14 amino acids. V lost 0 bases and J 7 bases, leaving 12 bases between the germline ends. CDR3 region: CAISESGPGSGYTF. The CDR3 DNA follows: TGTGCCATCAGTGAGTCGGGACCCGGTAGTGGCTACACCTTC.

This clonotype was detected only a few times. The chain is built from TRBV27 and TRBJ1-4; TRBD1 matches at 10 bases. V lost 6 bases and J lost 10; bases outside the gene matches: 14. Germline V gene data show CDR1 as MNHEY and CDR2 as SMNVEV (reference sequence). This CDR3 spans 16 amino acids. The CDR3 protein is CASRTDRRDRGGKLFF. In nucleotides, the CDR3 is TGTGCCAGCAGGACTGACCGCCGGGACAGGGGCGGAAAACTGTTTTTT.

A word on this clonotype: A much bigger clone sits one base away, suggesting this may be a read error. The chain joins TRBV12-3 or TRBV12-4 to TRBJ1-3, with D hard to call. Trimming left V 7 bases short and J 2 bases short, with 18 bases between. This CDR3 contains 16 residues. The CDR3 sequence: CASNRSTGCTGNTIYF. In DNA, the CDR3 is TGTGCCAGCAATCGTTCTACGGGCTGCACTGGAAACACCATATATTTT.

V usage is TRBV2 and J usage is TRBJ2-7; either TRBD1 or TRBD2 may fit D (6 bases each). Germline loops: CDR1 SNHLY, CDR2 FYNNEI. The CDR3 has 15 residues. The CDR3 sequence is CASSPPWGATYEQNV. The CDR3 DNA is TGTGCCAGCAGTCCACCCTGGGGGGCTACCTACGAGCAGAACGTC.

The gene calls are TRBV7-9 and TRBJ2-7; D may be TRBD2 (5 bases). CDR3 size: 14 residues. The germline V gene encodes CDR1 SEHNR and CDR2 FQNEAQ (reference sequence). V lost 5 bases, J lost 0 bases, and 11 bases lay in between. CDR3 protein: CASSPPRDSYEQYF. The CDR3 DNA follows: TGTGCCAGCAGCCCCCCTCGGGACTCCTACGAGCAGTACTTC.